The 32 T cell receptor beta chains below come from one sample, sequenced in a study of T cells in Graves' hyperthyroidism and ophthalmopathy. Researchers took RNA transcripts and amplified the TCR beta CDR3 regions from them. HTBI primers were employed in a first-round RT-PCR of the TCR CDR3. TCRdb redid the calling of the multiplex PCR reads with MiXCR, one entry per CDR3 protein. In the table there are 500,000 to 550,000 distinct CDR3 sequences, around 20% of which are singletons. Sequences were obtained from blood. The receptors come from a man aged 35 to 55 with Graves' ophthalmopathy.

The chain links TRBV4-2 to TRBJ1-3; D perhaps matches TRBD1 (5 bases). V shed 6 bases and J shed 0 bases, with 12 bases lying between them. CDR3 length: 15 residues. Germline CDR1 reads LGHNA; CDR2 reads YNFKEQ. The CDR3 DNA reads TGTGCCAGCAGTCGGGGACGAGACTCTGGAAACACCATATATTTT. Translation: CASSRGRDSGNTIYF.

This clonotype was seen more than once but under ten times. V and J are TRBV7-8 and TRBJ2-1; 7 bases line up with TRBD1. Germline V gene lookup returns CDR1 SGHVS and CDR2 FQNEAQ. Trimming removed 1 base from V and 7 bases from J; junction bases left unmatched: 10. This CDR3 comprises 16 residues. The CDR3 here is CASSLEDRFRWNEQFF. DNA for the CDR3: TGTGCCAGCAGCTTAGAGGACAGGTTTAGATGGAATGAGCAGTTCTTC.

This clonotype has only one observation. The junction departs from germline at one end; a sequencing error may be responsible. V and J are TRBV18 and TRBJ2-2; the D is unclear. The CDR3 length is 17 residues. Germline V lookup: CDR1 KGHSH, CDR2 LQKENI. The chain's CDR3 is CASSPLSRTANIGELFF. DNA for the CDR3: TGTGCCAGCTCACCCCTCTCGCGGACGGCGAACATCGGGGAGCTGTTTTTT.

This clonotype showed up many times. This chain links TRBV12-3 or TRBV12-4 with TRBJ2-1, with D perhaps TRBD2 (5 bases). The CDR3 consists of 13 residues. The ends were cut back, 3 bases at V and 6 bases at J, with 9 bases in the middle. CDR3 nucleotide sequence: TGTGCCAGCAGTTTTCGGGAAACCAATGAGCAGTTCTTC. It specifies CASSFRETNEQFF.

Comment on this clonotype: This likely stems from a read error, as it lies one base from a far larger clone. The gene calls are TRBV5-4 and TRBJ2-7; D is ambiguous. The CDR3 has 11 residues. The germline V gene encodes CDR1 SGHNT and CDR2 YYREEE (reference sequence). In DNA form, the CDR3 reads TGCGCCAGCAGCTTTAGAGACGATCAGTACTTC. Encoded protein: CASSFRDDQYF.

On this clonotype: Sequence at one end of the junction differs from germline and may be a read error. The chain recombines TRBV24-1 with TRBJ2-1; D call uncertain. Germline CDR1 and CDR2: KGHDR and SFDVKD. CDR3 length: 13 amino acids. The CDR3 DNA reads TGTGCCACCAGTGGTTTGCGGAGTTATGAGCAGTTCTTC. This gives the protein CATSGLRSYEQFF.

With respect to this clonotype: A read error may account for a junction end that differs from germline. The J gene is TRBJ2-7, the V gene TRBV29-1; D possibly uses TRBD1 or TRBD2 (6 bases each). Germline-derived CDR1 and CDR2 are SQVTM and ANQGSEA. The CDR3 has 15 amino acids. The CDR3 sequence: CSAEARRGIVYEQYF. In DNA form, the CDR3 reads TGCAGCGCTGAAGCCCGGAGGGGGATTGTTTACGAGCAGTACTTC.

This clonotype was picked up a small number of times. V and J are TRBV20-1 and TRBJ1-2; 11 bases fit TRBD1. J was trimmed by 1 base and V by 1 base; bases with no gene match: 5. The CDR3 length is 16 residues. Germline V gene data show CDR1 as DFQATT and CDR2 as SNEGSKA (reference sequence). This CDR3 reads CSARGPGQGDNYGYTF. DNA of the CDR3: TGCAGTGCTAGAGGACCGGGACAGGGGGATAACTATGGCTACACCTTC.

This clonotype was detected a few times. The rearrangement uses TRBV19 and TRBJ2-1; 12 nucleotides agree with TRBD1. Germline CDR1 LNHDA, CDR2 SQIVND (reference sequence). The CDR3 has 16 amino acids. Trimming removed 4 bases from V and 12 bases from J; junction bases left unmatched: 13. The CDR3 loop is CASSTPRDRGLTGQFF. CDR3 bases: TGTGCCAGTAGTACCCCTCGGGACAGGGGGCTAACGGGGCAGTTCTTC.

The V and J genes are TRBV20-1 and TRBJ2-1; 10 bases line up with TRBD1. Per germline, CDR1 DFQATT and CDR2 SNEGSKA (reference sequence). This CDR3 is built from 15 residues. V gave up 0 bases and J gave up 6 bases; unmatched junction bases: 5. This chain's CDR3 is CSAREGDRGTNEQFF. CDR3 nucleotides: TGCAGTGCTAGAGAAGGGGACAGGGGAACCAATGAGCAGTTCTTC.

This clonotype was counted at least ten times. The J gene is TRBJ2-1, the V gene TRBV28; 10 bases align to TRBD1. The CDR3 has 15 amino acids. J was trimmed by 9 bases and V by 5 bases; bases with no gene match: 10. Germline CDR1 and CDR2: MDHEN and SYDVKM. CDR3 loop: CASSRNRDRGREQFF. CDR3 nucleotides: TGTGCCAGCAGTAGGAATAGAGACAGGGGGCGTGAGCAGTTCTTC.

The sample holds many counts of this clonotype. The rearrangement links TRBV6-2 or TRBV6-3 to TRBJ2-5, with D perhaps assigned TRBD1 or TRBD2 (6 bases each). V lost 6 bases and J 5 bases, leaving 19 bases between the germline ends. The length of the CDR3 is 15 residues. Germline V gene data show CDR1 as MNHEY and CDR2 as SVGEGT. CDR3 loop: CASRRDTGGRETQYF. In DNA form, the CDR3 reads TGTGCCAGCAGGCGGGACACCGGGGGACGGGAGACCCAGTACTTC.

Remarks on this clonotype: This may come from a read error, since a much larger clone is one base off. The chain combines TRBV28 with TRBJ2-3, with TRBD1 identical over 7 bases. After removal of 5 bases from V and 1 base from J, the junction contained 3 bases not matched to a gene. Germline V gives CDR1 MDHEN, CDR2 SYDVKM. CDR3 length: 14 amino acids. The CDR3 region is CASSKGGCTDTQYF. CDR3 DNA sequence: TGTGCCAGCAGTAAAGGGGGCTGCACAGATACGCAGTATTTT. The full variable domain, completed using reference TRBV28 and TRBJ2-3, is DVKVTQSSRYLVKRTGEKVFLECVQDMDHENMFWYRQDPGLGLRLIYFSYDVKMKEKGDIPEGYSVSREKKERFSLILESASTNQTSMYLCASSKGGCTDTQYFGPGTRLTVL.

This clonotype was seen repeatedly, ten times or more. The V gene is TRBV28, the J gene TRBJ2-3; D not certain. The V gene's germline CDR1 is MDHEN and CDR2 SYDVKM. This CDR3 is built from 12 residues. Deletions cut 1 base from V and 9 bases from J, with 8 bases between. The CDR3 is CASSLLVGTQYF. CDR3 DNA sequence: TGTGCCAGCAGTTTATTAGTCGGGACGCAGTATTTT.

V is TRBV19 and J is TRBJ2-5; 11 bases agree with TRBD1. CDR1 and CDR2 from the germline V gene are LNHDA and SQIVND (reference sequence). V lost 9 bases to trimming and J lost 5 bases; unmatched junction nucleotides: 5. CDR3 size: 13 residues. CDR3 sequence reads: CASRDRGMETQYF. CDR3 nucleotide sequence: TGTGCCAGCCGGGACAGGGGGATGGAGACCCAGTACTTC. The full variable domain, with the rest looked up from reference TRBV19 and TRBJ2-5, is DGGITQSPKYLFRKEGQNVTLSCEQNLNHDAMYWYRQDPGQGLRLIYYSQIVNDFQKGDIAEGYSVSREKKESFPLTVTSAQKNPTAFYLCASRDRGMETQYFGPGTRLLVL.

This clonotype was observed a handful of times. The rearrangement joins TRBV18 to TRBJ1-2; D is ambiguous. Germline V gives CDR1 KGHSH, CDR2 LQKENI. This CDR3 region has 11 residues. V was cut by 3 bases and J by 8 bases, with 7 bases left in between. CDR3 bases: TGTGCCAGCTCACCGGGAGAGGGCTACACCTTC. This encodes CASSPGEGYTF.

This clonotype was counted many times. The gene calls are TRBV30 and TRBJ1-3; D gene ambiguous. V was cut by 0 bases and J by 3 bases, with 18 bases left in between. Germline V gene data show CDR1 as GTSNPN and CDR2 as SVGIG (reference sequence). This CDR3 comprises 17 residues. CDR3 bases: TGTGCCTGGAGTGTGGTTAGGACCCAGAGCAGTGGAAACACCATATATTTT. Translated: CAWSVVRTQSSGNTIYF. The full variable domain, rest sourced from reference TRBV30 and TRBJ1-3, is SQTIHQWPATLVQPVGSPLSLECTVEGTSNPNLYWYRQAAGRGLQLLFYSVGIGQISSEVPQNLSASRPQDRQFILSSKKLLLSDSGFYLCAWSVVRTQSSGNTIYFGEGSWLTVV.

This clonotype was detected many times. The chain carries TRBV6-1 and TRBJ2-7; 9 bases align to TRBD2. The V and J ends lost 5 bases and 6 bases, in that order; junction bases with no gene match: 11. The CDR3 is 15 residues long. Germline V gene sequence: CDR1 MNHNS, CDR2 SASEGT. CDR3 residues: CASSSGTSPWGEQYF. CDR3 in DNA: TGTGCCAGCAGTTCCGGGACTAGCCCGTGGGGCGAGCAGTACTTC.

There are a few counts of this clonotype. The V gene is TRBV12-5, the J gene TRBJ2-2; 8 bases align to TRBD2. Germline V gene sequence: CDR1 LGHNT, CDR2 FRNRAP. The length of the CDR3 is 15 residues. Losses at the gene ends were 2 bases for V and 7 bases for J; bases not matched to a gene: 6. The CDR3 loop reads CASGLSSGGRGELFF. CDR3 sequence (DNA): TGTGCTAGTGGTTTGAGCTCGGGGGGGCGCGGGGAGCTGTTTTTT.

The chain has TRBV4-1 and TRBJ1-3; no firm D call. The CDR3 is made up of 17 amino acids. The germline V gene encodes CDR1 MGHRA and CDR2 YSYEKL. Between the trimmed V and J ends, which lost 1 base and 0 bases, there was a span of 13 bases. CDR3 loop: CASSQVGQVHSGNTIYF. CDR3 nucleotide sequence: TGCGCCAGCAGCCAAGTAGGCCAGGTTCACTCTGGAAACACCATATATTTT.

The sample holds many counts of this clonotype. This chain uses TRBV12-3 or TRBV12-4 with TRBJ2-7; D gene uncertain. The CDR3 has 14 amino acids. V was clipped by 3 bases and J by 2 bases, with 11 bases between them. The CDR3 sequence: CASSFGRIPYEQYF. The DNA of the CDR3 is TGTGCCAGCAGTTTTGGGCGGATTCCCTACGAGCAGTACTTC.

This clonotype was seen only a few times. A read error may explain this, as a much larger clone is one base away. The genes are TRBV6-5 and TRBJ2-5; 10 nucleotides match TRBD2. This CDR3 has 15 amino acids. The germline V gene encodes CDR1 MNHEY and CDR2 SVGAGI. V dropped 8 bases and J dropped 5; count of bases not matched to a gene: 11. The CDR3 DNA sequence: TGTGCCAGCGGTTTCACCGGGACTAGCGTGGAGACCCAGTACTTC. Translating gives CASGFTGTSVETQYF.

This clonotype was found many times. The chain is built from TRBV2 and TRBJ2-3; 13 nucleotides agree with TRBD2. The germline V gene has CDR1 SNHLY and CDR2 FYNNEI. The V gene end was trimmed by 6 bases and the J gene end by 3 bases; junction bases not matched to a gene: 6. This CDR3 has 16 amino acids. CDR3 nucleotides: TGTGCCAGCAGGAGACTAGCGGGGGGATCGACAGATACGCAGTATTTT. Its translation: CASRRLAGGSTDTQYF.

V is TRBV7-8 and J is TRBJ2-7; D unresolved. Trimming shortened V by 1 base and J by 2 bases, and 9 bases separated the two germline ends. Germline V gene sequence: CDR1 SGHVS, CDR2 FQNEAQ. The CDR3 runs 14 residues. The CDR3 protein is CASSLVFRPYEQYF. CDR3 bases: TGTGCCAGCAGCTTAGTTTTCCGGCCCTACGAGCAGTACTTC.

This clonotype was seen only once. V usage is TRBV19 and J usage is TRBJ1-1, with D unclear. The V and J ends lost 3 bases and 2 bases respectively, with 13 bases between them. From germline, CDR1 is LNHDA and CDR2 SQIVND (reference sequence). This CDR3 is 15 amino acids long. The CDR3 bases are TGTGCCAGTAGTATTCTCCCGAGCGAAAACACTGAAGCTTTCTTT. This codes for CASSILPSENTEAFF.

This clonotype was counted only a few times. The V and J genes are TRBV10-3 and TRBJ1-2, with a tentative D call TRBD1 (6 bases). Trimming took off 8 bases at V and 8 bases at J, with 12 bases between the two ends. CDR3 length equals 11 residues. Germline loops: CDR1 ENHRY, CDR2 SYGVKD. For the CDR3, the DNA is TGTGCCATCGACGGGGGGCGCGGCTACACCTTC. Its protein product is CAIDGGRGYTF.

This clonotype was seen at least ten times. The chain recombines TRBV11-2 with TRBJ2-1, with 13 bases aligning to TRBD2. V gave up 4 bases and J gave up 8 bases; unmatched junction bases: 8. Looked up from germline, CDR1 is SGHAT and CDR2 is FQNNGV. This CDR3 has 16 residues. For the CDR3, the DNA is TGTGCCAGCAGCTCCTGGACTAGCGGGAGAGGGCATGAGCAGTTCTTC. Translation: CASSSWTSGRGHEQFF.

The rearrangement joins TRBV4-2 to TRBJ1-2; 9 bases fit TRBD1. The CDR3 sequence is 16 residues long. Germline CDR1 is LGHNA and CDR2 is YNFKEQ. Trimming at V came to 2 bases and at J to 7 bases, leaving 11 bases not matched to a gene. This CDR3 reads CASSQYQGDRDPGYTF. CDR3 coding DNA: TGTGCCAGCAGCCAATATCAAGGGGACAGGGACCCTGGCTACACCTTC.

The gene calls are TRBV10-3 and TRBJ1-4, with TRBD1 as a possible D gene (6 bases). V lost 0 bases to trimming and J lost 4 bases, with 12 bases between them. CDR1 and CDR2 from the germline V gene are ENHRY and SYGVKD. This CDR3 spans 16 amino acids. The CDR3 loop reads CAISESPRGGNEKLFF. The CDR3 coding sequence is TGTGCCATCAGTGAGTCCCCCAGGGGAGGTAATGAAAAACTGTTTTTT.

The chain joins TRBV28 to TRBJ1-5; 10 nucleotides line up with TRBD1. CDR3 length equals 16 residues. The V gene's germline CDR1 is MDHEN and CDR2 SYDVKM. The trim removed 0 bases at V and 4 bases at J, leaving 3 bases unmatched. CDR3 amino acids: CASSLWRTGGNQPQHF. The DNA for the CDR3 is TGTGCCAGCAGTTTATGGAGGACAGGGGGTAATCAGCCCCAGCATTTT.

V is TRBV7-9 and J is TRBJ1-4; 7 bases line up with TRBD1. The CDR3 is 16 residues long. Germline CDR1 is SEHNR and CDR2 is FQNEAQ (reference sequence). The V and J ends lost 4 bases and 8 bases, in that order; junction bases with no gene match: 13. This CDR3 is CASSSSQGSVKEKLFF. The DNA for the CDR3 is TGTGCCAGCAGCTCCTCACAGGGGTCTGTGAAGGAAAAACTGTTTTTT.

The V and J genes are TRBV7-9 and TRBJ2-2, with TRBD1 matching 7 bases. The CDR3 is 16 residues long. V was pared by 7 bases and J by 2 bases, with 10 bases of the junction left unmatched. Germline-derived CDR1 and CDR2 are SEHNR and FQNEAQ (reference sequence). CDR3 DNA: TGTGCCAGCACCCTCCTGGGGACAGCAAACACCGGGGAGCTGTTTTTT. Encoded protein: CASTLLGTANTGELFF.